A selection of T cell receptor beta chains follows, all from one sample in a study of control samples from healthy donors and cancer patients. The method was immunoSEQ multiplex PCR; TCRdb's version includes in-frame clones alone and lacks a portion of them. The sample contains 120,000 or so clones, approximately 94% of which appear only once. Specimen: PBMCs. These receptors were obtained from a man in his fifties with head and neck cancer. Each CDR3 is given with its conserved first and last residue. The order of the fields is clone size, J gene, D gene, V gene, CDR3 length, CDR3 protein, CDR3 DNA. A D gene is named only where the DNA matches it firmly. Clone size, where shown, is once, few, many, or a class for clones that have expanded.

size: once
J: TRBJ2-2
D: TRBD1
V: TRBV10-3
length: 15
CDR3: CAISEGQGNTGELFF
DNA: TGTGCCATCAGTGAGGGACAGGGGAACACCGGGGAGCTGTTTTTT

size: -
J: TRBJ1-4
D: TRBD1
V: TRBV18
length: 15
CDR3: CASSPQGALNEKLFF
DNA: TGTGCCAGCTCACCACAGGGGGCGCTTAATGAAAAACTGTTTTTT

size: -
J: TRBJ1-1
D: TRBD1
V: TRBV7-6
length: 14
CDR3: CASSPRDSPFEAFF
DNA: TGTGCCAGCAGCCCCCGGGACAGCCCGTTTGAAGCTTTCTTT

size: -
J: TRBJ2-1
D: -
V: TRBV5-1
length: 15
CDR3: CASSWYQARYNEQFF
DNA: TGCGCCAGCAGTTGGTACCAGGCGCGATACAATGAGCAGTTCTTC

size: -
J: TRBJ2-1
D: -
V: TRBV6-5
length: 14
CDR3: CASSYSRQGNEQFF
DNA: TGTGCCAGCAGTTACTCCCGGCAGGGCAATGAGCAGTTCTTC

size: -
J: TRBJ2-1
D: TRBD1
V: TRBV7-9
length: 16
CDR3: CASSLSGTGPNNEQFF
DNA: TGTGCCAGCAGCTTATCCGGGACAGGGCCGAACAATGAGCAGTTCTTC

size: -
J: TRBJ2-1
D: TRBD2
V: TRBV5-1
length: 16
CDR3: CASSLGWTSSYNEQFF
DNA: TGCGCCAGCAGCTTGGGTTGGACTAGCTCCTACAATGAGCAGTTCTTC

size: -
J: TRBJ1-3
D: -
V: TRBV12-5
length: 14
CDR3: CASGSTSSGNTIYF
DNA: TGTGCTAGTGGTTCGACGAGCTCTGGAAACACCATATATTTT

size: few
J: TRBJ1-5
D: -
V: TRBV4-3
length: 15
CDR3: CASSQDRGYNQPQHF
DNA: TGCGCCAGCAGCCAAGATCGGGGATACAATCAGCCCCAGCATTTT

size: -
J: TRBJ1-2
D: -
V: TRBV7-2
length: 13
CDR3: CASSFSDSRGYTF
DNA: TGTGCCAGCAGCTTCTCCGACAGTCGGGGCTACACCTTC

size: -
J: TRBJ1-1
D: -
V: TRBV6-5
length: 13
CDR3: CASSYWGLTEAFF
DNA: TGTGCCAGCAGTTACTGGGGGTTGACTGAAGCTTTCTTT

size: -
J: TRBJ2-7
D: TRBD1
V: TRBV6-2/TRBV6-3
length: 15
CDR3: CASSTTGGKSYEQYF
DNA: TGTGCCAGCAGCACGACAGGGGGCAAGTCCTACGAGCAGTACTTC

size: -
J: TRBJ2-3
D: -
V: TRBV7-2
length: 17
CDR3: CASSYRPGTLNTDTQYF
DNA: TGTGCCAGCAGCTACCGACCCGGGACACTAAACACAGATACGCAGTATTTT

size: -
J: TRBJ2-5
D: -
V: TRBV30
length: 15
CDR3: CAWSVLVGRTETQYF
DNA: TGTGCCTGGAGTGTACTGGTGGGGAGGACTGAGACCCAGTACTTC

size: once
J: TRBJ2-7
D: -
V: TRBV7-9
length: 13
CDR3: CASSPVNSNEQYF
DNA: TGTGCCAGCAGCCCCGTCAATTCCAACGAGCAGTACTTC

size: -
J: TRBJ1-5
D: -
V: TRBV6-5
length: 15
CDR3: CASARSVVGNQPQHF
DNA: TGTGCCAGCGCCCGATCCGTCGTCGGCAATCAGCCCCAGCATTTT

size: once
J: TRBJ2-7
D: -
V: TRBV6-5
length: 11
CDR3: CASRQNYEQYF
DNA: TGTGCCAGCAGACAGAACTACGAGCAGTACTTC

size: -
J: TRBJ2-2
D: -
V: TRBV9
length: 12
CDR3: CASSVGGGELFF
DNA: TGTGCCAGCAGCGTAGGGGGCGGGGAGCTGTTTTTT

size: -
J: TRBJ1-6
D: -
V: TRBV2
length: 15
CDR3: CASTRRGFYNSPLHF
DNA: TGTGCCAGCACCCGTAGGGGTTTCTATAATTCACCCCTCCACTTT

size: -
J: TRBJ2-1
D: TRBD2
V: TRBV6-2/TRBV6-3
length: 12
CDR3: CASSTGGDEQFF
DNA: TGTGCCAGCAGTACGGGGGGGGATGAGCAGTTCTTC

size: -
J: TRBJ1-2
D: -
V: TRBV12-3/TRBV12-4
length: 12
CDR3: CASSLRERGYTF
DNA: TGTGCCAGCAGTCTCAGGGAACGGGGCTACACCTTC

size: -
J: TRBJ2-3
D: TRBD2
V: TRBV2
length: 14
CDR3: CASSASGSTDTQYF
DNA: TGTGCCAGCAGTGCTAGCGGTAGCACAGATACGCAGTATTTT

size: -
J: TRBJ2-3
D: -
V: TRBV12-5
length: 13
CDR3: CASGFSRTDTQYF
DNA: TGTGCTAGTGGTTTCTCTCGCACAGATACGCAGTATTTT

size: -
J: TRBJ2-5
D: -
V: TRBV28
length: 13
CDR3: CASSYGDRKTQYF
DNA: TGTGCCAGCAGTTACGGGGATCGGAAGACCCAGTACTTC

size: few
J: TRBJ1-1
D: -
V: TRBV3-1/TRBV3-2
length: 13
CDR3: CASSQERETEAFF
DNA: TGTGCCAGCAGCCAAGAACGAGAGACTGAAGCTTTCTTT

size: -
J: TRBJ2-2
D: -
V: TRBV5-1
length: 16
CDR3: CASSYLRRGFTGELFF
DNA: TGCGCCAGCAGCTATCTGCGTAGGGGGTTCACCGGGGAGCTGTTTTTT

size: -
J: TRBJ1-1
D: TRBD1
V: TRBV6-5
length: 15
CDR3: CASYLTGGPNTEAFF
DNA: TGTGCCAGCTACCTGACAGGGGGCCCGAACACTGAAGCTTTCTTT

size: once
J: TRBJ2-2
D: -
V: TRBV7-2
length: 15
CDR3: CASSPERRGTGELFF
DNA: TGTGCCAGCAGCCCAGAACGGAGGGGTACCGGGGAGCTGTTTTTT

size: -
J: TRBJ2-3
D: -
V: TRBV14
length: 18
CDR3: CASSLNRATGDWTDTQYF
DNA: TGTGCCAGCAGTCTGAATCGGGCGACGGGCGATTGGACAGATACGCAGTATTTT

size: -
J: TRBJ2-3
D: -
V: TRBV20-1
length: 14
CDR3: CSASRGASTDTQYF
DNA: TGCAGTGCTAGTCGGGGGGCCTCCACAGATACGCAGTATTTT

size: once
J: TRBJ1-4
D: -
V: TRBV6-2/TRBV6-3
length: 15
CDR3: CAGSYDKRAVEKLFF
DNA: TGTGCCGGCAGTTACGACAAAAGGGCAGTGGAAAAACTGTTTTTT

size: -
J: TRBJ1-1
D: -
V: TRBV5-8
length: 15
CDR3: CASSLDRPRDTEAFF
DNA: TGTGCCAGCAGCTTGGATCGGCCGAGGGACACTGAAGCTTTCTTT

size: few
J: TRBJ2-2
D: -
V: TRBV6-5
length: 15
CDR3: CASSYSRTETGELFF
DNA: TGTGCCAGCAGTTACTCAAGGACGGAGACCGGGGAGCTGTTTTTT

size: -
J: TRBJ2-7
D: -
V: TRBV2
length: 14
CDR3: CASSDRDNTYEQYF
DNA: TGTGCCAGCAGTGACCGGGACAACACCTACGAGCAGTACTTC

size: -
J: TRBJ1-1
D: -
V: TRBV6-2/TRBV6-3
length: 16
CDR3: CASSTGWEEPNTEAFF
DNA: TGTGCCAGCAGTACCGGTTGGGAGGAGCCGAACACTGAAGCTTTCTTT

size: -
J: TRBJ1-2
D: -
V: TRBV6-5
length: 15
CDR3: CASSYLGQANYGYTF
DNA: TGTGCCAGCAGTTACTTGGGACAAGCTAACTATGGCTACACCTTC

size: -
J: TRBJ1-1
D: -
V: TRBV6-6
length: 15
CDR3: CASSYPGQKNTEAFF
DNA: TGTGCCAGCAGTTACCCCGGACAGAAGAACACTGAAGCTTTCTTT

size: -
J: TRBJ1-3
D: -
V: TRBV4-2
length: 15
CDR3: CASSQGQGRGNTIYF
DNA: TGTGCCAGCAGCCAAGGCCAGGGCCGAGGAAACACCATATATTTT

size: -
J: TRBJ2-1
D: TRBD1
V: TRBV7-2
length: 13
CDR3: CASSLGGQPEQFF
DNA: TGTGCCAGCAGCCTAGGGGGACAGCCTGAGCAGTTCTTC

size: -
J: TRBJ1-1
D: -
V: TRBV12-3/TRBV12-4
length: 10
CDR3: CASRSTEAFF
DNA: TGTGCCAGCAGAAGCACTGAAGCTTTCTTT

size: -
J: TRBJ2-1
D: TRBD2
V: TRBV5-1
length: 14
CDR3: CASSLAGLANEQFF
DNA: TGCGCCAGCAGCTTGGCCGGACTAGCGAATGAGCAGTTCTTC

size: -
J: TRBJ1-2
D: -
V: TRBV7-9
length: 15
CDR3: CASSQVGGPNYGYTF
DNA: TGTGCCAGCAGCCAAGTGGGGGGCCCAAACTATGGCTACACCTTC

size: -
J: TRBJ1-6
D: -
V: TRBV5-5
length: 14
CDR3: CASRYRAGNSPLHF
DNA: TGTGCCAGCAGGTACCGGGCTGGCAATTCACCCCTCCACTTT

size: once
J: TRBJ1-2
D: TRBD1
V: TRBV3-1/TRBV3-2
length: 18
CDR3: CASSPETGYGRANYGYTF
DNA: TGTGCCAGCAGCCCCGAGACAGGGTACGGAAGAGCTAACTATGGCTACACCTTC

size: -
J: TRBJ1-1
D: -
V: TRBV29-1
length: 12
CDR3: CSVITLGTEAFF
DNA: TGCAGCGTTATTACCTTGGGGACTGAAGCTTTCTTT

size: -
J: TRBJ1-1
D: -
V: TRBV18
length: 11
CDR3: CASSPGLEAFF
DNA: TGTGCCAGCTCACCGGGACTGGAAGCTTTCTTT

size: -
J: TRBJ2-7
D: -
V: TRBV28
length: 14
CDR3: CASSFTEVFREQYF
DNA: TGTGCCAGCAGTTTCACAGAGGTCTTCCGCGAGCAGTACTTC

size: -
J: TRBJ1-2
D: -
V: TRBV4-3
length: 14
CDR3: CASSQDRRTGGYTF
DNA: TGCGCCAGCAGCCAGGATCGGCGGACGGGAGGCTACACCTTC

size: -
J: TRBJ1-1
D: -
V: TRBV18
length: 14
CDR3: CASSPDSHPAWAFF
DNA: TGTGCCAGCTCACCCGACAGTCATCCTGCCTGGGCTTTCTTT

size: -
J: TRBJ2-1
D: -
V: TRBV27
length: 14
CDR3: CASSLTRLVYEQFF
DNA: TGTGCCAGCAGTTTGACGAGACTAGTTTATGAGCAGTTCTTC

size: -
J: TRBJ2-1
D: -
V: TRBV28
length: 16
CDR3: CASSAGVASASNEQFF
DNA: TGTGCCAGCAGTGCCGGGGTGGCTAGCGCAAGCAATGAGCAGTTCTTC

size: -
J: TRBJ2-1
D: -
V: TRBV7-9
length: 13
CDR3: CASSLSGLNEQFF
DNA: TGTGCCAGCAGCTTAAGCGGCCTCAATGAGCAGTTCTTC

size: once
J: TRBJ1-2
D: -
V: TRBV30
length: 13
CDR3: CAWSVTHARGYTF
DNA: TGTGCCTGGAGTGTAACTCATGCACGAGGCTACACCTTC